This TCR beta chain was sequenced in a study of T cells in Graves' hyperthyroidism and ophthalmopathy (dated by TCRdb to the late 2010s). For the wider study: Peripheral blood samples were taken at the time of initial diagnosis, prior to any treatment. To identify TCR V-J signatures that set the groups apart, the researchers used a discovery cohort of more than 95 patients, made up of 40 to 45 with Graves' ophthalmopathy and 55 to 65 with stable Graves' hyperthyroidism. An independent validation cohort of under 20 hyperthyroidism patients and some 15 patients who later progressed to ophthalmopathy tested prospective prediction of ophthalmopathy. The 75 to 100 discovery patients were randomly split 7:3 into training and test sets. The study also compared thyroid tissue and blood T-cell repertoires from 5 to 7 Graves' hyperthyroidism patients. Following sampling, methimazole starting at 30 mg daily was given to hyperthyroidism patients, and high-dose intravenous methylprednisolone was given to ophthalmopathy patients. TCR Vbeta CDR3 sequencing of 120 to 150 peripheral blood samples (43 ophthalmopathy, around 80 hyperthyroidism and roughly 17 progressor patients) is reported in the paper. The paper's findings and limits, for the study overall: A model built on a 13 V-J signature distinguished ophthalmopathy from stable hyperthyroidism, reaching over 85% sensitivity and 81.08% specificity in cross-validation and 80%/75% in testing. In validation, progression to ophthalmopathy was predicted by the model with 70.59% sensitivity and approximately 78% specificity, a median of about 6.4 months before onset. No statistical method was used to fix the sample size in advance, and group allocation was not hidden from the investigators. Blood samples also contained most of the expanded thyroid clonotypes (frequency above 0.001), which suggests that blood repertoires may reflect thyroid immune responses.

Comment on this clonotype: The antigen it binds to is not known. Per-base qualities were not stored, and no clone one base away is much larger.

TCR beta CDR3 regions were amplified from RNA transcripts. The first round of RT-PCR for the TCR CDR3 was performed with the HTBI primer set and the Qiagen OneStep RT-PCR kit. The libraries were constructed in a second round of multiplex PCR and then size-selected and purified. Paired-end sequencing of the libraries was performed with 100 bp reads on an Illumina HiSeq2000. On the authors' methods: SOAPnuke was used to process the raw data, with reads discarded if the reads contained adapters or uncalled bases, had a mean Phred below 15, or lacked an exact constant-primer or identifier match. COPE v1.2.5 was used to merge high-quality paired reads, and clonotypes were defined as unique nucleotide sequences. MiTCR v1.1 was used to align the clonotypes against IMGT TRBV, TRBD and TRBJ reference segments. The analysis was restricted to V-J combinations with a frequency above 0.0001, which together covered over 99% of the repertoires. The TCS score was defined as the ratio of F50 (clonal expansion) to E x V (chaos), calculated using BLOSUM62-based TCRdist between CDR3 peptides within each V-J. Welch's t-statistics and random forest reduced around 550 V-J features to 10 to 15, which were used in a naive Bayes classifier (R e1071). Using fastp trimming at Q25 and MiXCR clonotype assembly, TCRdb reanalyzed the public sequencing data and kept in-frame beta chains. Duplicate CDR3 protein sequences are folded into a single record with the most common DNA and genes. The V and J calls come from TCRdb's annotation, not from the publication. This sample gives hundreds of thousands of distinct CDR3 sequences in total; about 15% of them show up just once. The top ten hold roughly 6.2% of the sample.

The germline V gene supplies CDR1 LGHNA and CDR2 YSLEER. The CDR3 sequence holds 14 residues, the cysteine and phenylalanine included. Only CDR3 DNA is held: 42 bases, read in frame from base 1. Germline trimming amounts to 0 bases on V and 5 bases on J, with 3 as the count of junction bases outside the gene matches. Hyperthyroidism patients were newly diagnosed, with disease duration under 2 months, and aged 18 to 65 years. Patients with uncontrolled infections, other autoimmune diseases, pregnancy or lactation were excluded. Diagnoses were established on the basis of clinical symptoms, serum thyroxine and TRAb, thyroid ultrasound, and orbital computed tomography. For progressor patients, blood was drawn at the first diagnosis of hyperthyroidism, before any ophthalmopathy symptoms had appeared. PBMCs were separated from roughly 10 ml of fresh peripheral blood using Ficoll-Paque density gradient centrifugation. Progressor patients were defined as those initially diagnosed with Graves' hyperthyroidism in whom ophthalmopathy developed during follow-up. Total RNA was extracted using Trizol reagent, and RNA quality was assessed on an Agilent 2100 Bioanalyzer.

The sequence is built from TRBV4-3 and TRBJ1-1, with 7 middle bases fitting TRBD1. Material: blood. The clonotype originates from a young woman with Graves' hyperthyroidism that later progressed to Graves' ophthalmopathy. CDR3 reads: CASSQDYRGTEAFF. The nucleotide sequence reads TGCGCCAGCAGCCAAGATTACAGGGGTACTGAAGCTTTCTTT.